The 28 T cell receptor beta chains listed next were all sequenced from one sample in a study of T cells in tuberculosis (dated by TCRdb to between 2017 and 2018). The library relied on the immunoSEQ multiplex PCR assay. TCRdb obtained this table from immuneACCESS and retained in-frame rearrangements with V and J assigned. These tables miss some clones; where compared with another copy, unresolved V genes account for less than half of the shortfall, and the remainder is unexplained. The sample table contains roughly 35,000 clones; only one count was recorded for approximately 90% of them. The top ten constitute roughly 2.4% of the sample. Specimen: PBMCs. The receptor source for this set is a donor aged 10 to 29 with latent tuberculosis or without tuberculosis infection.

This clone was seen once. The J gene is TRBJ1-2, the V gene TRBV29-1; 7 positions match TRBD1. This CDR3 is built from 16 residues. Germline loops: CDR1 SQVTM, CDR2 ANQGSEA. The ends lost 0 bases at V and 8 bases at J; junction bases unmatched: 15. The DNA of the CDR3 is TGCAGCGTTGAAGAGCTACAGGGGATCATCTTCCAGGGCTACACCTTC. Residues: CSVEELQGIIFQGYTF.

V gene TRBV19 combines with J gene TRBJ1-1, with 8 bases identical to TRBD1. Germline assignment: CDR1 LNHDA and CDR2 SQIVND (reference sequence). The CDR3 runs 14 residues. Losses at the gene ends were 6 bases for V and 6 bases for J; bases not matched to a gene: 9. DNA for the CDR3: TGTGCCAGTAGCCGCATCCCGACAGGGGCTGAAGCTTTCTTT. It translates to CASSRIPTGAEAFF. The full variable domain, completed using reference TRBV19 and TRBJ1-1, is DGGITQSPKYLFRKEGQNVTLSCEQNLNHDAMYWYRQDPGQGLRLIYYSQIVNDFQKGDIAEGYSVSREKKESFPLTVTSAQKNPTAFYLCASSRIPTGAEAFFGQGTRLTVV.

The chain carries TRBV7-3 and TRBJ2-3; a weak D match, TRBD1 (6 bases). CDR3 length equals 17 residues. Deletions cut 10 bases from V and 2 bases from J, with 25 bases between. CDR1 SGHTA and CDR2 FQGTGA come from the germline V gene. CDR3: CATPWGQHMTTTDTQYF. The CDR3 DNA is TGTGCCACCCCTTGGGGGCAACATATGACCACCACAGATACGCAGTATTTT.

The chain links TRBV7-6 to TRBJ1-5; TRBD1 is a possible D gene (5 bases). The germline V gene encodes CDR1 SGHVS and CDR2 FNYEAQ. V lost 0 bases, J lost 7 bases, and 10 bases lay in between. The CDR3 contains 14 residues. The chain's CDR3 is CASSLAREGQPQHF. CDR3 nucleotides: TGTGCCAGCAGCTTAGCCAGGGAAGGCCAGCCCCAGCATTTT.

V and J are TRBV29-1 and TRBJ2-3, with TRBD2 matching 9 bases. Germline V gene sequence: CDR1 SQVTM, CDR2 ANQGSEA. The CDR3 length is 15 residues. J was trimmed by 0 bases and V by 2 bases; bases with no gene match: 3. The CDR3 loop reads CSVESSGESTDTQYF. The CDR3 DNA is TGCAGCGTTGAATCTAGCGGGGAAAGCACAGATACGCAGTATTTT.

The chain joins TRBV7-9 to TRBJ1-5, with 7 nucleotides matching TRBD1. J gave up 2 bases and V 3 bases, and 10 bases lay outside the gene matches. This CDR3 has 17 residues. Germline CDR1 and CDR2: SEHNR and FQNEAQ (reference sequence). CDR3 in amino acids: CASSFTDRPNGNQPQHF. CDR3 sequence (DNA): TGTGCCAGCAGCTTCACGGACAGGCCCAATGGCAATCAGCCCCAGCATTTT.

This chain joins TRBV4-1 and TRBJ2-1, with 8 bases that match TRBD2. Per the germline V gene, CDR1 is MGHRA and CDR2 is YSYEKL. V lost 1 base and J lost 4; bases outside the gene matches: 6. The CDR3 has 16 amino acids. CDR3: CASSQVGSGGYNEQFF. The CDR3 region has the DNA TGCGCCAGCAGCCAAGTCGGCAGCGGGGGATACAATGAGCAGTTCTTC.

The CDR3 region is CASSYSRALNTEAFF. Written as DNA, the CDR3 is TGTGCCAGCAGCTATTCCAGGGCTTTGAACACTGAAGCTTTCTTT. This rearrangement joins TRBV5-5 to TRBJ1-1; possibly TRBD1 for D (5 bases). The CDR3 is made up of 15 amino acids. V was clipped by 3 bases and J by 0 bases, with 12 bases between them. CDR1 SGHKS and CDR2 YYEKEE come from the germline V gene (reference sequence).

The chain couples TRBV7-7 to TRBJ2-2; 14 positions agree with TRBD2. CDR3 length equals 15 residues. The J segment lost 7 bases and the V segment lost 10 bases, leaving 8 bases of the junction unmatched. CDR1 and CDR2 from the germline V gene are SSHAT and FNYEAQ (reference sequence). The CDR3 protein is CAIGTSGGRIGELFF. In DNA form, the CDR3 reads TGTGCCATCGGGACTAGCGGGGGTAGGATCGGGGAGCTGTTTTTT.

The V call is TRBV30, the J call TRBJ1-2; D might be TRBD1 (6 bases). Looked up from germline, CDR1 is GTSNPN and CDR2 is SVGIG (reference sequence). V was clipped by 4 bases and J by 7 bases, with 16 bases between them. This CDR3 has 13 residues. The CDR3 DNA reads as TGTGCCTGGAACAAAAACAGGGTTCCTGGCTACACCTTC. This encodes CAWNKNRVPGYTF.

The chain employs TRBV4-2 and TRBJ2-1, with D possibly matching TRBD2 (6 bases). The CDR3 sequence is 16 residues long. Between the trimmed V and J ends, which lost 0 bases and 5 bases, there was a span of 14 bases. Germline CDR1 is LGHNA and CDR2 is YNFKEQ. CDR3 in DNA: TGTGCCAGCAGCCAAGAGGCGGGGTCGGCCCACAATGAGCAGTTCTTC. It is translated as CASSQEAGSAHNEQFF.

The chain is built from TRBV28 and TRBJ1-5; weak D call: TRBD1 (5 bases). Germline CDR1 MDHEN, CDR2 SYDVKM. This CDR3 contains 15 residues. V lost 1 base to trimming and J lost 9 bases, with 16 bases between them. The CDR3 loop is CASSLYLRGLGPQHF. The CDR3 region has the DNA TGTGCCAGCAGTTTATACCTTAGGGGCCTAGGGCCCCAGCATTTT.

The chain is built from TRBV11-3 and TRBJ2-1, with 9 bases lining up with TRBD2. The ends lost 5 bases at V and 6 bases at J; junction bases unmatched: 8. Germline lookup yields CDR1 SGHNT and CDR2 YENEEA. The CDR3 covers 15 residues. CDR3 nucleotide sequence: TGTGCCAGCAGCCGGTATAGCGGGAGCAGCAATGAGCAGTTCTTC. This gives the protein CASSRYSGSSNEQFF.

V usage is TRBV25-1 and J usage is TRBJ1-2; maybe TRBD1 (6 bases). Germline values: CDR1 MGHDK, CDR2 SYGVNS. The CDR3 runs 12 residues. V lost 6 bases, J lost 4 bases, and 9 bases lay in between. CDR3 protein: CASRGQFYGYTF. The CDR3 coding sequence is TGTGCCAGCAGAGGACAGTTCTATGGCTACACCTTC.

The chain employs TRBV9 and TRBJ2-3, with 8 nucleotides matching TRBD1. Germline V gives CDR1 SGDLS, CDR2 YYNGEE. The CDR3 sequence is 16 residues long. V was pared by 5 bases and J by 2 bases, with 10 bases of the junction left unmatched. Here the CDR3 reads CASSGGQDFLTDTQYF. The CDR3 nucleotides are TGTGCCAGCAGTGGGGGACAGGACTTCCTCACAGATACGCAGTATTTT.

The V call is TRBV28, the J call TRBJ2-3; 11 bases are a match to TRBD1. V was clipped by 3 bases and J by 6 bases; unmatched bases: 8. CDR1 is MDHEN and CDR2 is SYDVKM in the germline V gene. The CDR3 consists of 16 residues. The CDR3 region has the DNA TGTGCCAGCAGTTTTGGGGACAGGGGGGGACGGGATACGCAGTATTTT. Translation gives CASSFGDRGGRDTQYF.

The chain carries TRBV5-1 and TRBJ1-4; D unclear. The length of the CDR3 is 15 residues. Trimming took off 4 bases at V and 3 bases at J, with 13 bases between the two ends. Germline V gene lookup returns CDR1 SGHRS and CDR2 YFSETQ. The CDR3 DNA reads TGCGCCAGCAGCGCCCCCGGGTCGGCTAATGAAAAACTGTTTTTT. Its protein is CASSAPGSANEKLFF.

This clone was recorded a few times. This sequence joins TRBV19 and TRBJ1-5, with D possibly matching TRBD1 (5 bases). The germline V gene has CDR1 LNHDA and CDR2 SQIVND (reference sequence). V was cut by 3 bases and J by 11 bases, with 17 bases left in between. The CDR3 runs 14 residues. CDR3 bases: TGTGCCAGTAGTATTGGAGCGGTCCGGGGGGCCCAGCATTTT. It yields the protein CASSIGAVRGAQHF.

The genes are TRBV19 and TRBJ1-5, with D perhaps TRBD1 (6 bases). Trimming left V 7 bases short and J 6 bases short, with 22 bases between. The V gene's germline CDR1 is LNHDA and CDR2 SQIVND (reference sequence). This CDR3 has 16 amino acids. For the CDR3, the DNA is TGTGCCAGTACCAATTCCTGGCAGGGGATTTTTCAGCCCCAGCATTTT. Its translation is CASTNSWQGIFQPQHF.

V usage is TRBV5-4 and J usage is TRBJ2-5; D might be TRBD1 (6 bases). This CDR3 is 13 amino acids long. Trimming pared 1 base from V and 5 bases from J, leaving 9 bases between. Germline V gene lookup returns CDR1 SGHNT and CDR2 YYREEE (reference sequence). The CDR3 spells CASSLNREETQYF. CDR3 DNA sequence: TGTGCCAGCAGCTTGAACAGGGAGGAGACCCAGTACTTC.

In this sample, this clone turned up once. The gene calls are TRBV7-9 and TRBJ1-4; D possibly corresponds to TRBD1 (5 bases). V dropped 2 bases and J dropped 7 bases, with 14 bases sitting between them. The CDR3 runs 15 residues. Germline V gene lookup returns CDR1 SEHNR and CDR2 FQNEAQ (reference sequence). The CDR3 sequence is CASSLTTGLGEKLFF. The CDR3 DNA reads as TGTGCCAGCAGCTTAACCACAGGTCTGGGTGAAAAACTGTTTTTT.

In nucleotides, the CDR3 is TGTGCCAGCAATCTATTGACAGGGGGAGGCTACACCTTC. It is translated as CASNLLTGGGYTF. The V call is TRBV6-1, the J call TRBJ1-2, with 9 bases fitting TRBD1. The CDR3 runs 13 residues. Trimming cost V 7 bases and J 8 bases; bases outside gene matches: 8. CDR1 MNHNS and CDR2 SASEGT come from the germline V gene.

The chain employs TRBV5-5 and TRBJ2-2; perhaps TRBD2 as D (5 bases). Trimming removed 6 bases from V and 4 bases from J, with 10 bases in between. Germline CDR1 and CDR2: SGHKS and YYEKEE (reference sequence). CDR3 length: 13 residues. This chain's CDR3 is CASTGESTGELFF. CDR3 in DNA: TGTGCCAGCACCGGGGAGAGCACCGGGGAGCTGTTTTTT.

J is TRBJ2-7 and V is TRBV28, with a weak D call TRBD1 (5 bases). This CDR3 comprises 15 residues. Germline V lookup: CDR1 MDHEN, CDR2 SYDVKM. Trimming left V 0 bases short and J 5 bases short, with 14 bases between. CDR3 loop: CASSLWVQGPHEQYF. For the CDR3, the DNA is TGTGCCAGCAGTTTATGGGTCCAGGGTCCCCACGAGCAGTACTTC.

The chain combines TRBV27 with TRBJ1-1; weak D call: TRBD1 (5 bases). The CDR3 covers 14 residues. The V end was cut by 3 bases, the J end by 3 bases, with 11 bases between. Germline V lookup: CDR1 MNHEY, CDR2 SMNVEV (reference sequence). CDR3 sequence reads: CASSLFRADTEAFF. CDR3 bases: TGTGCCAGCAGTTTGTTCAGGGCCGACACTGAAGCTTTCTTT.

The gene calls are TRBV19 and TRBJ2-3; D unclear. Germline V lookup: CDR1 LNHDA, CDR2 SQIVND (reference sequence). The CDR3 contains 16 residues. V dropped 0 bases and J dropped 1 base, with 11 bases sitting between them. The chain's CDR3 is CASSIDPQAGTDTQYF. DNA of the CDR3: TGTGCCAGTAGTATAGATCCTCAGGCTGGCACAGATACGCAGTATTTT.

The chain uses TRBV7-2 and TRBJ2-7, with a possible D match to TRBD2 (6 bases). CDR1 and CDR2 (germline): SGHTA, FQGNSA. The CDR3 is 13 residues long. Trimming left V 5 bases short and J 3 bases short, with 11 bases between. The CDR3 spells CASSRDLSYEQYF. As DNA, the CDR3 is TGTGCCAGCAGCCGGGACTTAAGCTACGAGCAGTACTTC. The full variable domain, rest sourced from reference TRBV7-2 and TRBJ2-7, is GAGVSQSPSNKVTEKGKDVELRCDPISGHTALYWYRQSLGQGLEFLIYFQGNSAPDKSGLPSDRFSAERTGGSVSTLTIQRTQQEDSAVYLCASSRDLSYEQYFGPGTRLTVT.

The CDR3 region is CASRRDNYGYTF. The CDR3 coding sequence is TGCGCCAGCAGGAGAGATAACTATGGCTACACCTTC. The rearrangement links TRBV10-2 to TRBJ1-2; D not certain. Trimming removed 6 bases from V and 1 base from J, with 6 bases in between. The CDR3 contains 12 residues. CDR1 is WSHSY, CDR2 SAAADI, per germline.